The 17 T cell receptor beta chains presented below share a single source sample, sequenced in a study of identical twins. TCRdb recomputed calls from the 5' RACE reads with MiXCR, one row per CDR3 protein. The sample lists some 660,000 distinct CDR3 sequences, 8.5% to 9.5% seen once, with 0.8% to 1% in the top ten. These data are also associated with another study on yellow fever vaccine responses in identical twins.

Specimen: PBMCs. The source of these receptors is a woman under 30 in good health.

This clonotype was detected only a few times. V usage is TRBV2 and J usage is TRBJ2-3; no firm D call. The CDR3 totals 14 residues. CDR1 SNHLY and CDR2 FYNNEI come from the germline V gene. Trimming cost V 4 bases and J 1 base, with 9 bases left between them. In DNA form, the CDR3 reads TGTGCCAGCAGTGTTGGATACGGCACAGATACGCAGTATTTT. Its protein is CASSVGYGTDTQYF.

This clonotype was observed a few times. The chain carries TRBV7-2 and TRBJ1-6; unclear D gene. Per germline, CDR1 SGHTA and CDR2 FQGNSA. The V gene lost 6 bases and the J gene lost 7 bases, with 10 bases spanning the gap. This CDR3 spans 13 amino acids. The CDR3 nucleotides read TGTGCCAGCAGAAACCGGGAAAATTCACCCCTCCACTTT. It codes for CASRNRENSPLHF.

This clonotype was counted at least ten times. Here the CDR3 reads CASSEEGGAYEQYF. Written as DNA, the CDR3 is TGTGCCAGCAGCGAAGAGGGGGGGGCCTACGAGCAGTACTTC. The chain employs TRBV12-3 or TRBV12-4 and TRBJ2-7; D is possibly TRBD2 (7 bases). V was cut by 6 bases and J by 2 bases, with 14 bases left in between. CDR3 length: 14 amino acids.

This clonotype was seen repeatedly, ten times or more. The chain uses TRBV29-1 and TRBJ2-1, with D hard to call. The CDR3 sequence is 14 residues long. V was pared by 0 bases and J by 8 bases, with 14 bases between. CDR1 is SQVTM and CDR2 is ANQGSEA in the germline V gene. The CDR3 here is CSVEEVEESYEQFF. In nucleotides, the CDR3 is TGCAGCGTTGAAGAAGTTGAAGAGTCCTATGAGCAGTTCTTC.

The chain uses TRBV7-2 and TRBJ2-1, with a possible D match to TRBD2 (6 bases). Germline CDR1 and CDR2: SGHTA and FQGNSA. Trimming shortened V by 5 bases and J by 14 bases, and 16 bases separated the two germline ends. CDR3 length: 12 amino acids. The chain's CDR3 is CASSPPARREFF. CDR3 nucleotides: TGTGCCAGCAGCCCCCCAGCACGGAGGGAGTTCTTC.

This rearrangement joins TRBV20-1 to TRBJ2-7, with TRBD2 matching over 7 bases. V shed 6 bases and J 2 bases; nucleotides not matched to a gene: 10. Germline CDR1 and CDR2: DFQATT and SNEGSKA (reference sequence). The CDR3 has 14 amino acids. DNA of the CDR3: TGCAGTGCCCGAGTTTGGGACTATACCTACGAGCAGTACTTC. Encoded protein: CSARVWDYTYEQYF.

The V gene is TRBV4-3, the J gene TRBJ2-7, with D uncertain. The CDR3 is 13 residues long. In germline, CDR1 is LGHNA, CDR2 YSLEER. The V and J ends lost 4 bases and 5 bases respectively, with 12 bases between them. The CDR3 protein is CASSLRLPDEQYF. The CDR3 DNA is TGCGCCAGCAGCCTTCGGCTTCCGGACGAGCAGTACTTC.

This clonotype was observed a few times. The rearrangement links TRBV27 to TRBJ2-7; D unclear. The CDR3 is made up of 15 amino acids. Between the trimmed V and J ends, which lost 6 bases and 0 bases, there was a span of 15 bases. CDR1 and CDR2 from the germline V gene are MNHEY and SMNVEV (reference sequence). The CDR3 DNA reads TGTGCCAGCAGCCCTTTCCCAGGCTACTCCTACGAGCAGTACTTC. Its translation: CASSPFPGYSYEQYF.

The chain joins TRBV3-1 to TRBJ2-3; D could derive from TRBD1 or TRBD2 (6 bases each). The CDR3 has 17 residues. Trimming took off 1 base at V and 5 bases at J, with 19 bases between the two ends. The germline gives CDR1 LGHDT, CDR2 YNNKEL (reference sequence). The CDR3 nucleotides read TGTGCCAGCAGCCAAGCCACGCAGTGGGGGGCAGGAGATACGCAGTATTTT. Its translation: CASSQATQWGAGDTQYF.

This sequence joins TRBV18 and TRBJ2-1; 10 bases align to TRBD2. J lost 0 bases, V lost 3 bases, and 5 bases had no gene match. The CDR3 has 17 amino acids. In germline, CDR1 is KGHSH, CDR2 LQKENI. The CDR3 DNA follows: TGTGCCAGCTCACCTTGGGCTAGCGGGAGCTCCTACAATGAGCAGTTCTTC. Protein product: CASSPWASGSSYNEQFF.

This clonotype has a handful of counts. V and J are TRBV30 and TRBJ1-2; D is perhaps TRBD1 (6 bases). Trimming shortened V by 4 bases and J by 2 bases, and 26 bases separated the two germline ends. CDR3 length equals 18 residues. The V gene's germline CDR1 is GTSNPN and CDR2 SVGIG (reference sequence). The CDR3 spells CAWIAPPGMGGFNYGYTF. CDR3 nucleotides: TGTGCCTGGATTGCCCCCCCGGGGATGGGGGGCTTCAACTATGGCTACACCTTC.

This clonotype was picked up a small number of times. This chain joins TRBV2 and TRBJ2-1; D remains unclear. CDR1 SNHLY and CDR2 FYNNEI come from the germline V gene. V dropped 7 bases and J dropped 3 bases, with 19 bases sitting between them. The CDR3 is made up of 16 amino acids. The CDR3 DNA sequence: TGTGCCAGCACCTCTTCCGGGTCCCAAGACTACAATGAGCAGTTCTTC. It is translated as CASTSSGSQDYNEQFF.

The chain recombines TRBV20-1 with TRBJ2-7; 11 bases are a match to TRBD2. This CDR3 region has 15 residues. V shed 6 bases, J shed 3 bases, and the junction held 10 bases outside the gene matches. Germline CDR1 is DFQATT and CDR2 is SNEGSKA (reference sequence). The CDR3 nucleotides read TGCAGTGCCAGCGGGTTACTAGCGGGAGACTACGAGCAGTACTTC. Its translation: CSASGLLAGDYEQYF.

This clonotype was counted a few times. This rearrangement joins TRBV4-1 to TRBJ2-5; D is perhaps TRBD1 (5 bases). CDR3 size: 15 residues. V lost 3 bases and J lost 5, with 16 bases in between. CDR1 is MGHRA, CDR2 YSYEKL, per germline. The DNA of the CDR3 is TGCGCCAGCAGCCACCCCACCGCAGGGTTCGAGACCCAGTACTTC. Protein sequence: CASSHPTAGFETQYF.

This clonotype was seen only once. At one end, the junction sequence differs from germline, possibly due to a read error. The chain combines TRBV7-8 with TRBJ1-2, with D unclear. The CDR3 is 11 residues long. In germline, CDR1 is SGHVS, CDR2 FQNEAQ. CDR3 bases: TGTGCCCGCAGCGGAAACTATGGCTACACCTTC. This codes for CARSGNYGYTF.

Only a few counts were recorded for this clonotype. CDR3 protein: CASSLVRTGGYEQYF. The CDR3 bases are TGCGCCAGCAGCTTGGTCAGGACAGGGGGCTACGAGCAGTACTTC. The chain joins TRBV5-1 to TRBJ2-7, with 10 nucleotides matching TRBD1. V lost 0 bases, J lost 3 bases, and 3 bases stayed unmatched. The CDR3 is 15 amino acids. Germline V gene data show CDR1 as SGHRS and CDR2 as YFSETQ.

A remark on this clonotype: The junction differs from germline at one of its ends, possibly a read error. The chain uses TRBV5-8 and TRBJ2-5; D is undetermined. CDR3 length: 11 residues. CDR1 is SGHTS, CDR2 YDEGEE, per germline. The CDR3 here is CASSLEARFCF. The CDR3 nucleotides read TGTGCCAGCAGCTTGGAGGCTCGTTTCTGCTTC.